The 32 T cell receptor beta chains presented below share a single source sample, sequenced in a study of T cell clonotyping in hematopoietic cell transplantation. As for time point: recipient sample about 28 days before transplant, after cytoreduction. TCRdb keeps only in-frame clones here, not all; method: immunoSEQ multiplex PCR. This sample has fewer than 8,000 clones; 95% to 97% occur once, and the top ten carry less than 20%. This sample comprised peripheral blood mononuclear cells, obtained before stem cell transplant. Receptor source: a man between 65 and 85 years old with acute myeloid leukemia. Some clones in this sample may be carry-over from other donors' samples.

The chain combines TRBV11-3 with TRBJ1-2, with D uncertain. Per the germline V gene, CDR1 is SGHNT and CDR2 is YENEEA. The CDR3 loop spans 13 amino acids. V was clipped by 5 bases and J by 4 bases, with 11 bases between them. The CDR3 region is CASSLAGFYGYTF. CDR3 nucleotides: TGTGCCAGCAGCCTGGCAGGATTCTATGGCTACACCTTC.

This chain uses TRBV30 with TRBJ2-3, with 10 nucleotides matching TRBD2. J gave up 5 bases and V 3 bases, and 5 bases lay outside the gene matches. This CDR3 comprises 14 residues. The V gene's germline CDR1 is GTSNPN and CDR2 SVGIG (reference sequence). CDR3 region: CAWSIAGGRDTQYF. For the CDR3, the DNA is TGTGCCTGGAGCATAGCGGGGGGTAGAGATACGCAGTATTTT.

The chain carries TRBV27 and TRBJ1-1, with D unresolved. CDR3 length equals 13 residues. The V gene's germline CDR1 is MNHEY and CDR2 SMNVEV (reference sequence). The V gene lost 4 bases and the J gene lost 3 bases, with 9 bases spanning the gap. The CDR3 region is CASSYKGDTEAFF. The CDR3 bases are TGTGCCAGCAGTTATAAGGGTGACACTGAAGCTTTCTTT.

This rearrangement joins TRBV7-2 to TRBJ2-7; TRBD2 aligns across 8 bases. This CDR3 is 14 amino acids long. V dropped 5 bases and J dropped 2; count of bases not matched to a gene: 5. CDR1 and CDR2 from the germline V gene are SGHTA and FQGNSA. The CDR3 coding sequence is TGTGCCAGCAGCCCGGGACTAGTCCCCTACGAGCAGTACTTC. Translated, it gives CASSPGLVPYEQYF.

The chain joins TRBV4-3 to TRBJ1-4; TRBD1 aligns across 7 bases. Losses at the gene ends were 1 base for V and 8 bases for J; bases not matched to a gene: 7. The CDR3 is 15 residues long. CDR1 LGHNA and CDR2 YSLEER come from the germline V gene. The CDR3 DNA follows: TGCGCCAGCAGCCAAGCGACAGGGCGAGGAGAAAAACTGTTTTTT. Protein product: CASSQATGRGEKLFF.

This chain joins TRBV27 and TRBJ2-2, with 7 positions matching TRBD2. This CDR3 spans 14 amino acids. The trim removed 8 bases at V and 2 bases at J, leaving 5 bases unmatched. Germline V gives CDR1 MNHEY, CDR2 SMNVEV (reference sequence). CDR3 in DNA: TGTGCCAGCGGAACTAGCGTAAACACCGGGGAGCTGTTTTTT. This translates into CASGTSVNTGELFF.

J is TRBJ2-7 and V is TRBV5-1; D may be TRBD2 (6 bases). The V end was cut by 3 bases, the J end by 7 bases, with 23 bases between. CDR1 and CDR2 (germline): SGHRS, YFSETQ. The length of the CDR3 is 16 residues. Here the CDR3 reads CASSSGGGASLGEQYF. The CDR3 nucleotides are TGCGCCAGCAGCTCCGGAGGCGGGGCCTCCTTAGGGGAGCAGTACTTC.

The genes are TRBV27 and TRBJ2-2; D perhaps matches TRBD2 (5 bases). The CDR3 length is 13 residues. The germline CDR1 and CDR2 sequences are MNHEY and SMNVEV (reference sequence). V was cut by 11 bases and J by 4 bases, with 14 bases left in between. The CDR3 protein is CASRRRGTGELFF. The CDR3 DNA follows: TGTGCCTCCCGGCGCCGGGGCACCGGGGAGCTGTTTTTT.

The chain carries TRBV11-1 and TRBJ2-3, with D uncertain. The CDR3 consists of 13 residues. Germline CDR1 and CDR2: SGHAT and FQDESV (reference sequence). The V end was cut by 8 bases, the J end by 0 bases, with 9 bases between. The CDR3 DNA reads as TGTGCCAGCTATAGTCGTAGCACAGATACGCAGTATTTT. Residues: CASYSRSTDTQYF.

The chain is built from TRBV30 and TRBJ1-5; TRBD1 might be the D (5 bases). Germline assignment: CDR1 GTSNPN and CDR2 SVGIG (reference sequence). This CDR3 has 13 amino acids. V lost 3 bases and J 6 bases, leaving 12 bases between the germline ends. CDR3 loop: CAWRGGVGQPQHF. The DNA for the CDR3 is TGTGCCTGGAGAGGAGGGGTGGGTCAGCCCCAGCATTTT.

The CDR3 sequence: CASSLNQGATDTQYF. The CDR3 region has the DNA TGTGCCAGCAGCTTAAACCAGGGGGCTACAGATACGCAGTATTTT. The chain links TRBV7-2 to TRBJ2-3; 8 bases align to TRBD1. CDR1 SGHTA and CDR2 FQGNSA come from the germline V gene. Unmatched junction bases numbered 4, after V lost 2 bases and J lost 3 bases. This CDR3 comprises 15 residues.

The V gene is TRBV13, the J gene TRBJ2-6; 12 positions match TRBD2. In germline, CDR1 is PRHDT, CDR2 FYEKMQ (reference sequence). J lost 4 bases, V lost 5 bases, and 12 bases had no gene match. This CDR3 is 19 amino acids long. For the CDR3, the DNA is TGTGCCAGCAGCCTCACTAGCGGGAGGATCTCGCCCGGGGCCAACGTCCTGACTTTC. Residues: CASSLTSGRISPGANVLTF.

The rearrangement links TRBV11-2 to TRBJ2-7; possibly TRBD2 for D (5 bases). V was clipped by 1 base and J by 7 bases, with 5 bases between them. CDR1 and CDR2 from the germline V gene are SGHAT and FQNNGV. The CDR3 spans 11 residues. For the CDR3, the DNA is TGTGCCAGCAGCTTAGCGGGGGAGCAGTACTTC. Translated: CASSLAGEQYF.

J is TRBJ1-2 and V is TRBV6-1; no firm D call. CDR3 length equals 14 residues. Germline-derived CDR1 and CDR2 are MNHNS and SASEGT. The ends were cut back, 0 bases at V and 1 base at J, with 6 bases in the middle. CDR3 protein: CASSEARDNYGYTF. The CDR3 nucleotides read TGTGCCAGCAGTGAAGCCCGCGATAACTATGGCTACACCTTC.

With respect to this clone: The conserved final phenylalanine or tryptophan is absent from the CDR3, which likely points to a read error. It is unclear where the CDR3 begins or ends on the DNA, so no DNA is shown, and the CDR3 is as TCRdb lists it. The CDR3 is CASRGTGEDPSWCA. The V call is TRBV6-6, the J call TRBJ2-2; the table's D call TRBD1 went unverified against the DNA. CDR1 is MNHNY, CDR2 SVGAGI, per germline (reference sequence). The CDR3 length is 14 residues, termini included.

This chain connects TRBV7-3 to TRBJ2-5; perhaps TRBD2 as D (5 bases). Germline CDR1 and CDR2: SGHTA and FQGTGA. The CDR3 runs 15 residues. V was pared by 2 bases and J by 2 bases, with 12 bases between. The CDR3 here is CASSLGGTIQETQYF. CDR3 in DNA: TGTGCCAGCAGCTTAGGAGGTACTATTCAAGAGACCCAGTACTTC.

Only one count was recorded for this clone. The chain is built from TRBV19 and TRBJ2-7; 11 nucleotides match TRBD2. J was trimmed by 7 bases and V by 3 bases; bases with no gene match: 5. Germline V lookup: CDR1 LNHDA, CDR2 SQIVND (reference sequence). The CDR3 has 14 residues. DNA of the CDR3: TGTGCCAGTAGTATGGGGCTAGCGGGAGGAGAGCAGTACTTC. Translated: CASSMGLAGGEQYF.

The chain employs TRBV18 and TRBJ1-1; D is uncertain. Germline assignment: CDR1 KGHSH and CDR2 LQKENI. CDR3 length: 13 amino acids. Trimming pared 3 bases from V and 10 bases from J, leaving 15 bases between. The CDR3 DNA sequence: TGTGCCAGCTCACCTTTGGAGGTGGAGGGAGCTTTCTTT. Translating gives CASSPLEVEGAFF.

The CDR3 sequence: CASSWGKNPYNSPLHF. CDR3 DNA sequence: TGTGCCAGCAGCTGGGGCAAAAATCCCTATAATTCACCCCTCCACTTT. This sequence joins TRBV5-6 and TRBJ1-6; D might be TRBD1 (5 bases). Germline CDR1 is SGHDT and CDR2 is YYEEEE. The CDR3 runs to 16 residues. Trimming removed 3 bases at V and 2 bases at J, with 12 bases between.

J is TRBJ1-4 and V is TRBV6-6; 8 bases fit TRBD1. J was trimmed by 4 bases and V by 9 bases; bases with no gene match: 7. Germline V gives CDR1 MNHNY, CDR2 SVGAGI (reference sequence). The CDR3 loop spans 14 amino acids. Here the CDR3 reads CASSTGGNNEKLFF. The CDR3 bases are TGTGCCAGTTCTACAGGGGGAAATAATGAAAAACTGTTTTTT.

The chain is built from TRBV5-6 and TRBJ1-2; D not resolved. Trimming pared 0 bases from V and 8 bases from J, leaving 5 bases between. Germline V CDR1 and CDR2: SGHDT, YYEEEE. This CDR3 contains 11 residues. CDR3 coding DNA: TGTGCCAGCAGCTTGGACGGGGGCTACACCTTC. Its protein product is CASSLDGGYTF.

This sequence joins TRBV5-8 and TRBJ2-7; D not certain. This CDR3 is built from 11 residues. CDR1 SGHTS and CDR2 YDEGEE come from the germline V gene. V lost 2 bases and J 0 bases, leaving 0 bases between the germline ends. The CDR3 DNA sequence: TGTGCCAGCAGCTTCTCCTACGAGCAGTACTTC. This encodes CASSFSYEQYF.

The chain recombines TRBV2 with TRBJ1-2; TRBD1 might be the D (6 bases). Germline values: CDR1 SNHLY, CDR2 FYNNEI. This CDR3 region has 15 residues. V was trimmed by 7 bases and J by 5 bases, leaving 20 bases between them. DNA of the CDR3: TGTGCCAGCATGCTAAGGGGGATGAGCGGTTATGGCTACACCTTC. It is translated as CASMLRGMSGYGYTF.

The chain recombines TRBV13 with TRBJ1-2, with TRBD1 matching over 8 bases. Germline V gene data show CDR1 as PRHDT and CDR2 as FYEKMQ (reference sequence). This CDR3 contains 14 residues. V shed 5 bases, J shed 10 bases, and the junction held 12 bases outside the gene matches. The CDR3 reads CASSPNPGTGDYTF. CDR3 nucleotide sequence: TGTGCCAGCAGCCCGAACCCCGGGACAGGAGACTACACCTTC.

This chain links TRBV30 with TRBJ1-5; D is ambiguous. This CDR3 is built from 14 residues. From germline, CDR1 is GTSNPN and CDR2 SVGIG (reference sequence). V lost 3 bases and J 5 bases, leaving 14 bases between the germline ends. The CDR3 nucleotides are TGTGCCTGGAGCCCTACCGGCGGGGATCAGCCCCAGCATTTT. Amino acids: CAWSPTGGDQPQHF.

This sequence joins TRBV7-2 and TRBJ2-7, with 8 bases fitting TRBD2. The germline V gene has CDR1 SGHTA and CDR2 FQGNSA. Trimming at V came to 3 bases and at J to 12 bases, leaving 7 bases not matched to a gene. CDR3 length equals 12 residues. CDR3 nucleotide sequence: TGTGCCAGCAGCTTCCCGGGACTAGACACGTACTTC. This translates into CASSFPGLDTYF.

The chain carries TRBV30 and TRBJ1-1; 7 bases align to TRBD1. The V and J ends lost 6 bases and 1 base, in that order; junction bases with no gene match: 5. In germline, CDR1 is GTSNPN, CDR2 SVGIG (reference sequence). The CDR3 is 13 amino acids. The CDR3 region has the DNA TGTGCCTGTATTCACAGGGGGAACACTGAAGCTTTCTTT. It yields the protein CACIHRGNTEAFF.

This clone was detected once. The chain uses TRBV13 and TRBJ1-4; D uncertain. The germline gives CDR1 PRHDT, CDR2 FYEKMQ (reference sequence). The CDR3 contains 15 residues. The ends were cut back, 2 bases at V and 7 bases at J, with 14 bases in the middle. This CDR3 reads CASSLSPGSPEKLFF. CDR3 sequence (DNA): TGTGCCAGCAGCTTATCGCCGGGTTCCCCTGAAAAACTGTTTTTT.

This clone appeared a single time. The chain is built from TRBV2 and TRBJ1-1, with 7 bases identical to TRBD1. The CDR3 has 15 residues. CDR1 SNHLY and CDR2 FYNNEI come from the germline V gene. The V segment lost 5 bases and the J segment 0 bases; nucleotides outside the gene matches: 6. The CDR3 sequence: CASSIRGQLNTEAFF. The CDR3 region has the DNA TGTGCCAGCAGTATTCGGGGACAGCTGAACACTGAAGCTTTCTTT.

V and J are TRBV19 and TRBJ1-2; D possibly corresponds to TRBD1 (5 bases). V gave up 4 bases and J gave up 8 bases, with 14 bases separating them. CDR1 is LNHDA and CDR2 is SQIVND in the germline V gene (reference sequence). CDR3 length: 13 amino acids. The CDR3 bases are TGTGCCAGTAGTACTACAGGTCTCTGGGGCTACACCTTC. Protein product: CASSTTGLWGYTF.

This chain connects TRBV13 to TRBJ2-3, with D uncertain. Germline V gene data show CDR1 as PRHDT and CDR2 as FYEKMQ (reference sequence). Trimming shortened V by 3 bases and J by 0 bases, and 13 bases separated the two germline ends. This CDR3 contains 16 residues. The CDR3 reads CASSFLSPSSTDTQYF. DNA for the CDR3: TGTGCCAGCAGCTTCCTCAGTCCTTCTAGCACAGATACGCAGTATTTT.

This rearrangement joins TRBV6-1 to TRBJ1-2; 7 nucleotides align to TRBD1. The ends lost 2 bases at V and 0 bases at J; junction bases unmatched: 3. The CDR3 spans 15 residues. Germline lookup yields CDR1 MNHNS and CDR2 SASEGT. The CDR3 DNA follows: TGTGCCAGCAGTGAAAATGACAGGGCTAACTATGGCTACACCTTC. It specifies CASSENDRANYGYTF.